A selection of T cell receptor beta chains follows, all from one sample in a study of blood T cell repertoires in COVID-19. Sequencing was performed with immunoSEQ multiplex PCR; in TCRdb, only in-frame clones are kept and a portion is missing. The data contain over 350,000 clones, roughly 87% of them seen just once; the ten biggest clones take up about 2.1%. Sequenced input: PBMCs or T cells enriched from blood (not recorded which). These receptors were collected from a woman between 18 and 30 years old with acute COVID-19. Each CDR3 is given with its conserved first and last residue. A D gene is named only where the DNA matches it firmly. Size tells how often a clone was seen (once, few, many) or the class of an expanded clone, and some rows leave it out.

clone_size	v_call	j_call	d_call	cdr3_aa	cdr3_nt
.	TRBV5-8	TRBJ1-5	.	CASSFGMVSNQPQHF	TGTGCCAGCAGCTTCGGGATGGTAAGCAATCAGCCCCAGCATTTT
.	TRBV11-2	TRBJ2-7	.	CASSLIGDEQYF	TGTGCCAGCAGCTTAATAGGGGACGAGCAGTACTTC
once	TRBV15	TRBJ1-3	.	CATSKGQYGNTIYF	TGTGCCACCAGCAAAGGACAGTACGGAAACACCATATATTTT
.	TRBV3-1/TRBV3-2	TRBJ1-5	.	CASSQDTTGNQPQHF	TGTGCCAGCAGCCAAGATACAACAGGGAATCAGCCCCAGCATTTT
.	TRBV3-1/TRBV3-2	TRBJ1-6	.	CASSQKTGISYNSPLHF	TGTGCCAGCAGCCAAAAAACAGGGATCTCCTATAATTCACCCCTCCACTTT
.	TRBV20-1	TRBJ1-2	.	CSASRRDYGYTF	TGCAGTGCTAGTCGCAGGGACTATGGCTACACCTTC
.	TRBV30	TRBJ2-7	.	CAGGSYEQYF	TGTGCTGGGGGGTCCTACGAGCAGTACTTC
.	TRBV27	TRBJ2-7	.	CASSLGARSYEQYF	TGTGCCAGCAGTTTAGGGGCCCGCTCCTACGAGCAGTACTTC
.	TRBV9	TRBJ1-1	.	CASSETSGNTEAFF	TGTGCCAGCAGCGAAACTTCGGGTAACACTGAAGCTTTCTTT
few	TRBV19	TRBJ1-2	.	CASSIPLELRNGYTF	TGTGCCAGTAGTATTCCCTTAGAACTCAGGAATGGCTACACCTTC
.	TRBV3-1/TRBV3-2	TRBJ1-6	TRBD1	CASTLRGRGRNSPLHF	TGTGCCAGCACCCTCCGGGGCAGGGGGCGAAATTCACCCCTCCACTTT
.	TRBV3-1/TRBV3-2	TRBJ2-5	.	CASSPDLAAQETQYF	TGTGCCAGCAGCCCCGACCTAGCAGCCCAAGAGACCCAGTACTTC
.	TRBV19	TRBJ2-2	TRBD1	CASSPRGQGNTGELFF	TGTGCCAGTAGTCCCAGGGGGCAAGGGAACACCGGGGAGCTGTTTTTT
.	TRBV7-9	TRBJ1-6	TRBD1	CASSPGTGYGNSPLHF	TGTGCCAGCAGCCCCGGGACAGGGTATGGTAATTCACCCCTCCACTTT
.	TRBV4-1	TRBJ2-7	.	CASSPTRGGLSYEQYF	TGCGCCAGCAGCCCAACGAGAGGAGGATTATCCTACGAGCAGTACTTC
.	TRBV19	TRBJ1-5	TRBD1	CASSIADREYQPQHF	TGTGCCAGTAGTATCGCGGACAGGGAATACCAGCCCCAGCATTTT
.	TRBV4-2	TRBJ2-5	.	CASSSGEKETQYF	TGTGCCAGCAGCTCAGGGGAGAAGGAGACCCAGTACTTC
.	TRBV11-3	TRBJ2-3	.	CASSLTVSDTQYF	TGTGCCAGCAGCTTAACAGTTTCAGATACGCAGTATTTT
.	TRBV12-3/TRBV12-4	TRBJ2-7	.	CASSWDISYEQYF	TGTGCCAGCAGTTGGGACATTTCCTACGAGCAGTACTTC
.	TRBV24-1	TRBJ1-2	TRBD1	CATSDTGGVYGYTF	TGTGCCACCAGTGATACAGGGGGCGTTTATGGCTACACCTTC
.	TRBV28	TRBJ2-3	TRBD2	CASSLPSSGSEDTQYF	TGTGCCAGCAGTTTACCGTCTAGCGGGAGTGAAGATACGCAGTATTTT
.	TRBV3-1/TRBV3-2	TRBJ1-4	.	CASSPGATNEKLFF	TGTGCCAGCAGTCCAGGGGCAACTAATGAAAAACTGTTTTTT
.	TRBV4-2	TRBJ2-1	TRBD1	CASSQDRGGFNEQFF	TGTGCCAGCAGCCAGGACAGGGGCGGGTTCAATGAGCAGTTCTTC
.	TRBV9	TRBJ2-7	.	CASSAGLLSYEQYF	TGTGCCAGCAGCGCAGGACTCCTATCCTACGAGCAGTACTTC
.	TRBV5-4	TRBJ1-1	.	CASSGEAEAFF	TGTGCCAGCAGCGGAGAGGCTGAAGCTTTCTTT
.	TRBV5-8	TRBJ2-1	TRBD2	CASSQGREGRFSNEQFF	TGTGCCAGCAGCCAGGGGCGGGAGGGCCGGTTTTCCAATGAGCAGTTCTTC
.	TRBV4-3	TRBJ1-3	.	CASSQDQGLSGNTIYF	TGCGCCAGCAGCCAAGACCAGGGCCTCTCTGGAAACACCATATATTTT
once	TRBV3-1/TRBV3-2	TRBJ1-2	TRBD1	CASSPRTGGANYGYTF	TGTGCCAGCAGCCCCAGGACAGGGGGAGCTAACTATGGCTACACCTTC
.	TRBV4-3	TRBJ1-3	.	CASSQDLPYRYGYSGNTIYF	TGCGCCAGCAGCCAAGATCTCCCCTATCGGTACGGGTACTCTGGAAACACCATATATTTT
once	TRBV21-1	TRBJ1-2	.	CASSTGTGTYTF	TGTGCCAGCAGCACCGGGACAGGGACCTACACCTTC
.	TRBV6-5	TRBJ2-5	.	CASSYGVGVQETQYF	TGTGCCAGCAGTTACGGGGTGGGAGTACAAGAGACCCAGTACTTC
.	TRBV9	TRBJ2-3	.	CASSVDRGTDTQYF	TGTGCCAGCAGCGTAGACCGGGGAACAGATACGCAGTATTTT